This is a list of T cell receptor beta chains from one sample in a study of T cells in Graves' hyperthyroidism and ophthalmopathy. A single record per CDR3 protein comes from TCRdb applying MiXCR to the multiplex PCR reads. The sample yields around 270,000 distinct CDR3 sequences, around 20% seen once. Source material: blood. The receptors were sampled from a man between 45 and 60 years old with Graves' ophthalmopathy. CDR3s include the opening cysteine and the closing phenylalanine or tryptophan. The order of the fields is D gene, clone size, J gene, V gene, CDR3 protein, CDR3 DNA. D genes are given only for firm matches. Size is stated for part of the rows, as once, few or many counts, or as a class when the clone is expanded.

>.|few|TRBJ2-5|TRBV30
CAWSAGGLETQYF
TGTGCCTGGAGTGCCGGGGGGCTGGAGACCCAGTACTTC
>.|many|TRBJ2-7|TRBV20-1
CSAGTSLWGYEQYF
TGCAGTGCTGGGACGTCTCTCTGGGGCTACGAGCAGTACTTC
>.|.|TRBJ2-1|TRBV9
CASSPFIQGQIWDYEQFF
TGTGCCAGCAGCCCCTTCATACAAGGACAGATTTGGGATTATGAGCAGTTCTTC
>TRBD2|many|TRBJ2-7|TRBV28
CASSLRTSGRGSYEQYF
TGTGCCAGCAGTTTACGGACTAGCGGGAGGGGGTCCTACGAGCAGTACTTC
>.|many|TRBJ2-1|TRBV7-3
CASSLLKSHTSRQYNEQFF
TGTGCCAGCAGCTTGCTTAAATCCCATACTAGCCGGCAATACAATGAGCAGTTCTTC
>TRBD1|few|TRBJ2-3|TRBV7-3
CASSLDREWYF
TGTGCCAGCAGCCTAGACAGGGAATGGTATTTT
>.|many|TRBJ1-5|TRBV6-2/TRBV6-3
CASSFLGGNNQPQHF
TGTGCCAGCAGTTTTTTAGGAGGGAACAATCAGCCCCAGCATTTT
>TRBD1|few|TRBJ2-2|TRBV20-1
CSARGVQGAPTTGELFF
TGCAGTGCTAGGGGAGTCCAGGGGGCCCCAACCACCGGGGAGCTGTTTTTT
>TRBD1|few|TRBJ1-4|TRBV6-2/TRBV6-3
CASRITGTGTRVPNEKLFF
TGTGCCAGCAGAATCACCGGGACAGGGACTCGGGTGCCTAATGAAAAACTGTTTTTT
>TRBD1|.|TRBJ2-4|TRBV6-2/TRBV6-3
CATRGYGTGTIGAKNIQYF
TGTGCCACCAGGGGTTACGGGACAGGGACGATAGGAGCCAAAAACATTCAGTACTTC
>TRBD1|.|TRBJ1-2|TRBV6-4
CASSPGQGRNYGYTF
TGTGCCAGCAGCCCCGGACAGGGGAGGAACTATGGCTACACCTTC
>TRBD2|.|TRBJ2-2|TRBV20-1
CSVSGSVNTGELFF
TGCAGTGTTAGCGGGAGCGTGAACACCGGGGAGCTGTTTTTT
>.|many|TRBJ1-5|TRBV6-1
CASRRDRLSNQPQHF
TGTGCCAGCAGGCGGGACCGACTTAGCAATCAGCCCCAGCATTTT
>TRBD2|.|TRBJ2-3|TRBV28
CASSEGLAGTDTQYF
TGTGCCAGCAGTGAAGGGCTAGCGGGCACAGATACGCAGTATTTT
>TRBD1|few|TRBJ1-6|TRBV20-1
CSAQSPGTGVGSPLHF
TGCAGTGCTCAAAGTCCCGGGACAGGGGTAGGTTCACCCCTCCACTTT
>TRBD2|few|TRBJ2-3|TRBV5-4
CASSLTLAVTDTQYF
TGTGCCAGCAGCCTAACTCTAGCGGTGACAGATACGCAGTATTTT
>TRBD2|once|TRBJ2-3|TRBV18
CASWTSGGNTDTQYF
TGTGCCAGCTGGACTAGCGGGGGGAACACAGATACGCAGTATTTT
>TRBD2|many|TRBJ2-2|TRBV11-2
CASSVTGTRTNTGELFF
TGTGCCAGCAGCGTTACCGGGACTAGAACGAACACCGGGGAGCTGTTTTTT
>.|many|TRBJ2-7|TRBV11-2
CASSLDRSVEQYF
TGTGCCAGCAGCTTAGATAGGAGTGTCGAGCAGTACTTC
>.|many|TRBJ1-5|TRBV2
CASRGYNQPQHF
TGTGCCAGCAGGGGGTACAATCAGCCCCAGCATTTT
>.|.|TRBJ2-5|TRBV5-4
CASSLRGKETQYF
TGTGCCAGCAGCTTGCGAGGAAAAGAGACCCAGTACTTC
>.|few|TRBJ1-5|TRBV15
CATSRGAAQPQHF
TGTGCCACCAGCAGAGGGGCAGCACAGCCCCAGCATTTT
>.|.|TRBJ2-3|TRBV6-1
CASRETTDTQYF
TGTGCCAGTAGGGAAACCACAGATACGCAGTATTTT
>TRBD2|.|TRBJ2-3|TRBV4-2
CASSQDVGREGTDTQYF
TGTGCCAGCAGCCAAGATGTTGGGCGGGAGGGGACAGATACGCAGTATTTT
>TRBD2|.|TRBJ2-1|TRBV7-2
CASSLVSGTRPYNEQFF
TGTGCCAGCAGCTTGGTTAGCGGGACTAGACCCTACAATGAGCAGTTCTTC
>.|many|TRBJ2-5|TRBV11-2
CASSLEGDTPPQYF
TGTGCCAGCAGCTTAGAAGGAGACACTCCCCCCCAGTACTTC
>TRBD2|many|TRBJ2-1|TRBV3-1
CASSQGGSGRPNEQFF
TGTGCCAGCAGCCAAGGAGGTAGCGGGAGGCCAAATGAGCAGTTCTTC
>.|many|TRBJ1-1|TRBV5-1
CASSWADEAFF
TGCGCCAGCAGCTGGGCCGATGAAGCTTTCTTT
>TRBD1|.|TRBJ1-5|TRBV6-1
CASTRQGAQPQHF
TGTGCCAGCACACGACAGGGGGCTCAGCCCCAGCATTTT
>.|many|TRBJ1-2|TRBV28
CASSFGSNGYTF
TGTGCCAGCAGTTTTGGCTCGAATGGCTACACCTTC
>.|many|TRBJ2-7|TRBV20-1
CSARTFRAGYYEQYF
TGCAGTGCTAGGACCTTCCGGGCAGGATACTACGAGCAGTACTTC
>TRBD1|.|TRBJ2-3|TRBV6-1
CASDRGVDTQYF
TGTGCCAGCGACAGGGGTGTAGATACGCAGTATTTT
>.|few|TRBJ2-7|TRBV30
CAWSMSYEQYF
TGTGCCTGGAGTATGTCCTACGAGCAGTACTTC
>TRBD2|few|TRBJ2-1|TRBV12-3/TRBV12-4
CASRRASGRASEQFF
TGTGCCAGCAGACGGGCTAGCGGGAGAGCAAGTGAGCAGTTCTTC
>.|.|TRBJ1-1|TRBV14
CASSQARTEAFF
TGTGCCAGCAGCCAAGCCCGGACTGAAGCTTTCTTT
>.|.|TRBJ2-3|TRBV5-1
CASSLGGRLTDTQYF
TGCGCCAGCAGCTTAGGTGGGCGACTCACAGATACGCAGTATTTT
>.|many|TRBJ2-5|TRBV3-1
CASTSIDRQQETQYF
TGTGCCAGCACCTCTATTGATAGGCAGCAAGAGACCCAGTACTTC
>TRBD2|many|TRBJ2-1|TRBV20-1
CSAQREGNYNEQFF
TGCAGTGCCCAGCGGGAAGGGAATTACAATGAGCAGTTCTTC
>.|many|TRBJ2-1|TRBV5-1
CASSPVGGNEQFF
TGCGCCAGCAGCCCGGTGGGGGGTAATGAGCAGTTCTTC
>TRBD2|.|TRBJ2-7|TRBV5-1
CASSLRGGNYEQYF
TGCGCCAGCAGCTTACGCGGGGGGAACTACGAGCAGTACTTC
>.|many|TRBJ2-7|TRBV7-2
CASSLLGTEQYF
TGTGCCAGCAGCTTACTCGGGACCGAGCAGTACTTC
>.|many|TRBJ2-1|TRBV12-3/TRBV12-4
CASSFRGWEQFF
TGTGCCAGCAGCTTCAGGGGATGGGAGCAGTTCTTC
>TRBD2|once|TRBJ2-1|TRBV7-2
CASSYQTSGSYEQFF
TGTGCCAGCAGCTACCAGACTAGCGGGAGTTACGAGCAGTTCTTC
>.|few|TRBJ1-2|TRBV5-1
CASSLGDSRGGYTF
TGCGCCAGCAGCTTGGGGGATTCCAGGGGAGGCTACACCTTC
>.|many|TRBJ2-1|TRBV3-1
CASSQSGGVQFF
TGTGCCAGCAGCCAATCAGGAGGGGTACAGTTCTTC
>TRBD1|.|TRBJ1-5|TRBV29-1
CSVQATGESNQPQHF
TGCAGCGTTCAAGCGACAGGGGAAAGCAATCAGCCCCAGCATTTT
>.|.|TRBJ2-1|TRBV2
CASNRDRNNEQFF
TGTGCCAGCAACAGGGACCGGAACAATGAGCAGTTCTTC
>.|few|TRBJ1-2|TRBV6-8
CASSYARDYGYTF
TGTGCCAGCAGTTACGCCAGGGACTATGGCTACACCTTC
>.|.|TRBJ2-3|TRBV2
CAFGGVNTDTQYF
TGTGCCTTCGGCGGGGTAAACACAGATACGCAGTATTTT
>.|many|TRBJ2-1|TRBV11-2
CASVRGNYNEQFF
TGTGCCAGCGTTAGGGGGAACTACAATGAGCAGTTCTTC
>.|many|TRBJ2-2|TRBV27
CASSLEGTGTGELFF
TGTGCCAGCAGTTTGGAGGGGACGGGGACCGGGGAGCTGTTTTTT
>.|.|TRBJ2-1|TRBV6-9
CASSYDSSYNEQFF
TGTGCCAGCAGTTATGATAGCTCCTACAATGAGCAGTTCTTC
>TRBD1|many|TRBJ1-5|TRBV3-1
CASSRQGNQPQHF
TGTGCCAGCAGCAGACAGGGAAATCAGCCCCAGCATTTT
>.|.|TRBJ1-6|TRBV7-3
CASSLVDNSPLRF
TGTGCCAGCAGCTTAGTGGATAATTCACCCCTCCGCTTT
>TRBD2|many|TRBJ2-7|TRBV20-1
CSASLAGVRDEQYF
TGCAGTGCAAGCCTAGCGGGAGTTAGGGACGAGCAGTACTTC
>.|.|TRBJ2-1|TRBV7-9
CASSLAGSVTYNEQFF
TGTGCCAGCAGCTTAGCGGGTAGCGTGACCTACAATGAGCAGTTCTTC
>TRBD2|many|TRBJ2-1|TRBV28
CASRSSGAWDEQFF
TGTGCCAGCAGATCTAGCGGGGCCTGGGATGAGCAGTTCTTC
>TRBD1|.|TRBJ2-3|TRBV7-9
CASSRDRGAADTQYF
TGTGCCAGCAGCCGGGACAGGGGGGCCGCAGATACGCAGTATTTT
>.|.|TRBJ1-4|TRBV27
CASSSSYRSREKLFF
TGTGCCAGCAGTTCCTCTTATCGATCTCGCGAAAAACTGTTTTTT
>TRBD2|many|TRBJ2-3|TRBV6-1
CASRRRGSGPSTDTQYF
TGTGCCAGCAGACGCCGAGGTAGCGGGCCTAGCACAGATACGCAGTATTTT